These T cell receptor beta chains were read from a single sample in a study of control samples from healthy donors and cancer patients. The data were produced by immunoSEQ multiplex PCR, yet TCRdb's version contains in-frame clones alone and is incomplete. The sample has about 150,000 clones; about 94% are singletons. The specimen sequenced was blood. Receptors were obtained from a man aged 40-49 years in good health. Each CDR3 is given with its conserved first and last residue. D genes are given only for firm matches. Only some rows state a clone size, as once, few, many or a class for expanded clones.

J | D | V | size | DNA | CDR3
TRBJ2-3 | TRBD2 | TRBV28 | . | TGTGCCAGCAGTCTCGGGACTAGCGTGGGAGGATTCACAGATACGCAGTATTTT | CASSLGTSVGGFTDTQYF
TRBJ1-6 | . | TRBV7-6 | . | TGTGCCAGCAGCTTAGCGTATGGGGATGGGCTATCACCCCTCCACTTT | CASSLAYGDGLSPLHF
TRBJ2-5 | . | TRBV3-1/TRBV3-2 | . | TGTGCCAGCAGCCGACGACGGACAGCTGGGCAAGAGACCCAGTACTTC | CASSRRRTAGQETQYF
TRBJ1-5 | . | TRBV6-5 | . | TGTGCCGGTTCCAGGGTAAGCAATCAGCCCCAGCATTTT | CAGSRVSNQPQHF
TRBJ1-5 | . | TRBV19 | . | TGTGCCAGTAGTATAGATGAGCGGCCGATGTATCAGCCCCAGCATTTT | CASSIDERPMYQPQHF
TRBJ2-1 | TRBD1 | TRBV19 | . | TGTGCCAGTAGTCAGGGGGTCGGTCGGTTCTTC | CASSQGVGRFF
TRBJ2-7 | . | TRBV6-2/TRBV6-3 | . | TGTGCCAGCAGTTACCCCTCCTACGAGCAGTACTTC | CASSYPSYEQYF
TRBJ2-7 | . | TRBV5-1 | once | TGCGCCAGCAGCTTGGCGGGGACACCCCCATACGAGCAGTACTTC | CASSLAGTPPYEQYF
TRBJ1-6 | . | TRBV7-2 | . | TGTGCCAGCAGCCTCGTCCAGGGAACCCCAACTAATAATTCACCCCTCCACTTT | CASSLVQGTPTNNSPLHF
TRBJ2-7 | . | TRBV7-2 | . | TGTGCCAGCAGCTTAGAGGGCAGGCGACACTACGAGCAGTACTTC | CASSLEGRRHYEQYF